The rows below give T cell receptor beta chains drawn from one sample of a study of blood T cell repertoires in COVID-19. Assay used: immunoSEQ multiplex PCR; TCRdb lists only in-frame clones, some missing. The table includes about 130,000 clones, around 89% detected once. What was sequenced was peripheral blood. These receptors originate from a man in his 60s with COVID-19, enrolled during active disease. The CDR3 runs from the conserved cysteine through the conserved F or W. Each record gives: CDR3 length, clone size, V gene, CDR3 protein. Rows may omit the clone size; those that give it use once, few, many or a size class.

14 NA TRBV10-3 CATIQDEPLNEQYF
15 NA TRBV30 CAWSAGGQGNYGYTF
14 NA TRBV5-6 CASSRGTGFSEQYF
15 once TRBV9 CASSVEINTYNEQFF
14 NA TRBV19 CASSQQGAGYGYTF
13 NA TRBV3-1/TRBV3-2 CASSQQGNYGYTF
15 few TRBV27 CASSKGQGAGNTIYF
14 NA TRBV7-2 CASSLGGQGTEAFF
16 NA TRBV4-2 CASSLRTSGGTDTQYF
15 once TRBV9 CASSVAGGQYNEQFF
13 NA TRBV6-5 CASIGDRENTIYF
15 NA TRBV7-9 CASSLGGQSGETQYF
13 NA TRBV30 CAWRGQGSYEQYF
14 NA TRBV2 CASTLPQDNYEQYF
15 NA TRBV7-9 CASSFSASGGETQYF
16 NA TRBV7-2 CASSLDAGTSYNEQFF
13 NA TRBV6-2/TRBV6-3 CASSAGGFTEAFF
17 NA TRBV6-2/TRBV6-3 CASSPPRSGANTGELFF
14 NA TRBV6-6 CASTWTGVSQPQHF
15 NA TRBV5-5 CASSLAGQERNEQFF
13 NA TRBV11-2 CASSPRRSYEQYF
13 few TRBV6-5 CASTEQGNTEAFF
14 NA TRBV19 CASSFGQGGDEQYF
14 NA TRBV6-1 CASSEGWSGYGYTF
13 NA TRBV6-6 CASTTSPGETQYF
12 NA TRBV19 CASSKLQNGYTF
14 NA TRBV6-5 CASRGTGGSFGYTF
16 few TRBV9 CASSPRDSMNTGELFF
17 NA TRBV5-1 CASSLTPGQGDNSPLHF
16 NA TRBV4-2 CASSQDTRTANEKLFF
14 NA TRBV5-1 CASSLTGANEKLFF
17 NA TRBV9 CASSVASGGAFANEQFF
14 once TRBV27 CASSLSGGISEQYF
15 NA TRBV9 CASSVAGTGGNEQFF
17 NA TRBV6-2/TRBV6-3 CASSYFRPNRGDQPQHF
16 NA TRBV4-2 CASSQSRVNGNEKLFF
13 NA TRBV10-3 CAIRPTGSDEQYF
14 NA TRBV30 CAWIRRGLDYGYTF
14 NA TRBV4-3 CASSLRTGNQPQHF
15 NA TRBV6-5 CASQGQVLIAYGYTF
12 NA TRBV6-1 CASSDQGYGYTF
15 NA TRBV19 CASSIWDRGDQPQHF
16 NA TRBV2 CASSLGQALHQETQYF
15 once TRBV27 CASSTTQGARGTQYF
15 NA TRBV4-1 CASSLQGPMNTEAFF
17 NA TRBV28 CASSSPPGGVTGGEQYF
14 few TRBV7-2 CASSLLGGNQPQHF
16 NA TRBV6-6 CASSYLRAGGTDTQYF